The rows below give T cell receptor beta chains drawn from one sample of a study of blood T cell repertoires in COVID-19. Method: immunoSEQ multiplex PCR; TCRdb's copy keeps in-frame clones and lacks some. This sample has some 97,000 clones, with over 85% found just once. Input material: peripheral blood. These receptor sequences come from a man in his 70s with acute or convalescent COVID-19. The CDR3 runs from the conserved cysteine through the conserved F or W. A D gene is named only where the DNA matches it firmly. Not every row has a clone size; where given, it reads once, few, many or a size class.

>.|TRBD1|TRBV5-4|TRBJ2-2
CASSPRTGVNTGELFF
TGTGCCAGCAGCCCACGGACAGGGGTGAACACCGGGGAGCTGTTTTTT
>.|.|TRBV28|TRBJ2-3
CASSSPAVRDTQYF
TGTGCCAGCAGTAGTCCGGCGGTCCGGGATACGCAGTATTTT
>.|.|TRBV3-1/TRBV3-2|TRBJ2-1
CASSQERADSEQFF
TGTGCCAGCAGCCAAGAAAGAGCGGACAGTGAGCAGTTCTTC
>.|.|TRBV6-5|TRBJ1-5
CASSSPHSNQPQHF
TGTGCCAGCAGTTCACCACATAGCAATCAGCCCCAGCATTTT
>.|.|TRBV7-9|TRBJ2-5
CASSFMLGGLGSETQYF
TGTGCCAGCAGCTTTATGCTCGGGGGATTAGGGTCGGAGACCCAGTACTTC
>.|TRBD1|TRBV11-2|TRBJ1-1
CASSPGQGPGAFF
TGTGCCAGCAGCCCAGGACAGGGACCCGGGGCTTTCTTT
>.|.|TRBV18|TRBJ1-5
CASSPRGQGTVPQHF
TGTGCCAGCTCACCAAGGGGCCAGGGGACCGTGCCCCAGCATTTT
>.|.|TRBV5-1|TRBJ1-3
CASSLNEQGTIYF
TGCGCCAGCAGCTTGAATGAGCAGGGCACCATATATTTT
>.|.|TRBV11-3|TRBJ2-7
CASSLSGYEQYF
TGTGCCAGCAGCTTATCCGGGTACGAGCAGTACTTC
>.|.|TRBV5-6|TRBJ2-3
CASTSGWSTDTQYF
TGTGCCAGCACCTCAGGGTGGAGCACAGATACGCAGTATTTT
>.|.|TRBV5-5|TRBJ1-6
CASSLGPRDNSPLHF
TGTGCCAGCAGCTTGGGACCTCGGGATAATTCACCCCTCCACTTT
>few|TRBD2|TRBV30|TRBJ2-7
CAWSVWVAGATYEQYF
TGTGCCTGGAGTGTATGGGTAGCGGGGGCCACCTACGAGCAGTACTTC
>.|.|TRBV5-1|TRBJ1-5
CASKQGVHGNQPQHF
TGCGCCAGCAAACAGGGTGTGCATGGCAATCAGCCCCAGCATTTT
>.|TRBD2|TRBV6-6|TRBJ2-3
CASSPLLILSGREADTQYF
TGTGCCAGCAGTCCCCTCCTTATTCTAAGCGGGAGGGAGGCAGATACGCAGTATTTT
>once|.|TRBV4-3|TRBJ2-1
CASSQDGTPYNEQFF
TGCGCCAGCAGCCAAGACGGGACACCCTACAATGAGCAGTTCTTC
>.|.|TRBV4-2|TRBJ2-2
CASSQVGSYEGGELFF
TGTGCCAGCAGCCAAGTGGGAAGTTACGAGGGCGGGGAGCTGTTTTTT
>.|.|TRBV9|TRBJ2-1
CASSPLGSYNEQFF
TGTGCCAGCAGCCCCCTAGGCTCATACAATGAGCAGTTCTTC
>.|.|TRBV3-1/TRBV3-2|TRBJ2-1
CASSQPSRDPYNEQFF
TGTGCCAGCAGCCAACCATCGAGGGATCCCTACAATGAGCAGTTCTTC
>.|.|TRBV9|TRBJ2-7
CASSVGFGVRPYEQYF
TGTGCCAGCAGCGTAGGATTTGGAGTGAGGCCTTACGAGCAGTACTTC
>once|.|TRBV20-1|TRBJ1-1
CSASIWGSGDTEAFF
TGCAGTGCTAGTATTTGGGGATCGGGGGACACTGAAGCTTTCTTT
>.|TRBD2|TRBV7-2|TRBJ2-1
CASSPPGGGAYNEQFF
TGTGCCAGCAGCCCTCCCGGCGGGGGGGCTTACAATGAGCAGTTCTTC
>.|TRBD1|TRBV5-6|TRBJ1-2
CASSFWDRGLYYGYTF
TGTGCCAGCAGCTTCTGGGACAGGGGGCTATACTATGGCTACACCTTC